The 21 T cell receptor beta chains below all came from one sample that was sequenced in a study of early T cells in non-severe SARS-CoV-2 infection. TCRdb re-derived calls from the 5' RACE reads in MiXCR, one entry per CDR3 protein. The sample lists roughly 77,000 distinct CDR3 sequences, around 10% occurring once. Sequencing input: whole blood. Receptors originate from an adult who was a healthcare worker with PCR-confirmed SARS-CoV-2 infection or an uninfected control (not recorded which).

This clonotype turned up a few times. The rearrangement uses TRBV30 and TRBJ1-1, with D tentatively TRBD1 (6 bases). The CDR3 sequence is 14 residues long. CDR1 GTSNPN and CDR2 SVGIG come from the germline V gene (reference sequence). Trimming stripped 5 bases from V and 2 bases from J, with 15 bases between. CDR3 residues: CAWAPDSFNTEAFF. In DNA, the CDR3 is TGTGCCTGGGCTCCGGACAGTTTTAACACTGAAGCTTTCTTT.

In this sample, this clonotype turned up many times. The genes are TRBV7-9 and TRBJ2-7; D might be TRBD1 (5 bases). The CDR3 is made up of 15 amino acids. From germline, CDR1 is SEHNR and CDR2 FQNEAQ (reference sequence). V dropped 5 bases and J dropped 3 bases, with 17 bases sitting between them. CDR3 amino acids: CASSDEVQGNYEQYF. CDR3 in DNA: TGTGCCAGCAGCGATGAGGTCCAGGGAAACTACGAGCAGTACTTC.

J is TRBJ2-1 and V is TRBV10-3; 8 positions agree with TRBD1. The CDR3 contains 14 residues. V gave up 4 bases and J gave up 9 bases; unmatched junction bases: 8. Per the germline V gene, CDR1 is ENHRY and CDR2 is SYGVKD. CDR3 sequence: CAISGQGAQIEQFF. In DNA, the CDR3 is TGTGCCATCAGTGGGCAGGGGGCGCAAATTGAGCAGTTCTTC.

This clonotype was counted a few times. The chain recombines TRBV7-9 with TRBJ2-7, with D possibly TRBD1 on 5 matching bases. Germline CDR1 SEHNR, CDR2 FQNEAQ (reference sequence). The CDR3 loop spans 14 amino acids. The V end was cut by 3 bases, the J end by 3 bases, with 12 bases between. The CDR3: CASSLPGHLYEQYF. CDR3 nucleotide sequence: TGTGCCAGCAGCTTGCCTGGACATCTCTACGAGCAGTACTTC.

This clonotype was seen at least ten times. The chain couples TRBV4-2 to TRBJ2-7, with a tentative D call TRBD2 (7 bases). The ends were cut back, 0 bases at V and 2 bases at J, with 14 bases in the middle. The CDR3 consists of 16 residues. The germline CDR1 and CDR2 sequences are LGHNA and YNFKEQ. The CDR3 loop reads CASSQDPAGATYEQYF. CDR3 bases: TGTGCCAGCAGCCAAGACCCGGCGGGGGCCACCTACGAGCAGTACTTC.

This clonotype was counted many times. V gene TRBV7-9 combines with J gene TRBJ1-2; D not resolved. Germline assignment: CDR1 SEHNR and CDR2 FQNEAQ (reference sequence). The CDR3 has 16 amino acids. Deletions cut 5 bases from V and 2 bases from J, with 18 bases between. In DNA form, the CDR3 reads TGTGCCAGCAGCCATGGACCCATGAATCAGAACTATGGCTACACCTTC. Its translation is CASSHGPMNQNYGYTF.

This clonotype was seen repeatedly, ten times or more. J is TRBJ2-1 and V is TRBV7-3; 7 bases are a match to TRBD1. V was clipped by 5 bases and J by 5 bases; unmatched bases: 9. The CDR3 extends over 15 amino acids. CDR1 and CDR2 (germline): SGHTA, FQGTGA. CDR3 in amino acids: CASSQTGKGHNEQFF. Here the CDR3 DNA reads TGTGCCAGCAGCCAGACAGGGAAGGGGCACAATGAGCAGTTCTTC.

This clonotype has a count of ten or more. This chain connects TRBV7-8 to TRBJ1-5; D not resolved. This CDR3 comprises 15 residues. Germline CDR1 SGHVS, CDR2 FQNEAQ. Trimming cost V 1 base and J 0 bases, with 7 bases left between them. The CDR3 loop is CASSLDGVSNQPQHF. CDR3 nucleotides: TGTGCCAGCAGCTTAGACGGGGTTAGCAATCAGCCCCAGCATTTT. Full variable domain (remainder filled in from reference TRBV7-8 and TRBJ1-5): GAGVSQSPRYKVAKRGQDVALRCDPISGHVSLFWYQQALGQGPEFLTYFQNEAQLDKSGLPSDRFFAERPEGSVSTLKIQRTQQEDSAVYLCASSLDGVSNQPQHFGDGTRLSIL.

This clonotype appeared a few times. This sequence joins TRBV3-1 and TRBJ2-7, with D uncertain. The V gene's germline CDR1 is LGHDT and CDR2 YNNKEL (reference sequence). Trimming stripped 3 bases from V and 3 bases from J, with 12 bases between. CDR3 size: 14 residues. CDR3 in amino acids: CASSQPGLLYEQYF. The DNA for the CDR3 is TGTGCCAGCAGCCAGCCCGGGCTCCTCTACGAGCAGTACTTC.

Concerning this clonotype: Just one base apart from a much larger clone, this may be a read error. This chain connects TRBV20-1 to TRBJ2-7, with D tentatively TRBD1 or TRBD2 (5 bases each). The CDR3 covers 16 residues. CDR1 and CDR2 (germline): DFQATT, SNEGSKA (reference sequence). The V end lost 3 bases, the J end lost 2 bases, and 20 bases lay between the germline ends. The CDR3 coding sequence is TGCAGTGCTAGGATCCACCGGGACCTGAGAGCCTACGAGCAGTACTTC. Translated, it gives CSARIHRDLRAYEQYF.

This clonotype was detected only a few times. This chain joins TRBV29-1 and TRBJ2-5; TRBD1 agrees at 8 bases. The length of the CDR3 is 14 residues. The V gene end was trimmed by 1 base and the J gene end by 5 bases; junction bases not matched to a gene: 6. Per the germline V gene, CDR1 is SQVTM and CDR2 is ANQGSEA. CDR3 in DNA: TGCAGCGTTGAAGCAGGGGGCCCCAGTGAGACCCAGTACTTC. As protein: CSVEAGGPSETQYF. The whole variable domain, filled in from reference TRBV29-1 and TRBJ2-5, reads SAVISQKPSRDICQRGTSLTIQCQVDSQVTMMFWYRQQPGQSLTLIATANQGSEATYESGFVIDKFPISRPNLTFSTLTVSNMSPEDSSIYLCSVEAGGPSETQYFGPGTRLLVL.

The chain carries TRBV29-1 and TRBJ2-5; 11 positions match TRBD1. V trimming: 7 bases; J trimming: 5 bases; junction bases outside the gene matches: 6. CDR1 is SQVTM, CDR2 ANQGSEA, per germline. There are 13 residues in the CDR3. In nucleotides, the CDR3 is TGCAGCGCGGGGACAGGGGGACAGGAGACCCAGTACTTC. Amino acid sequence: CSAGTGGQETQYF.

This clonotype occurred a few times. V and J are TRBV20-1 and TRBJ2-2; 7 nucleotides match TRBD1. Germline-derived CDR1 and CDR2 are DFQATT and SNEGSKA (reference sequence). CDR3 size: 14 residues. J lost 7 bases, V lost 3 bases, and 8 bases had no gene match. The CDR3 DNA reads TGCAGTGCTAGGACAGGGTCGGGCCACGGGGAGCTGTTTTTT. Protein sequence: CSARTGSGHGELFF.

In this sample, this clonotype turned up many times. The chain has TRBV20-1 and TRBJ2-5, with TRBD2 matching over 14 bases. Germline trimming cut 6 bases from V and 0 bases from J; bases unmatched to any gene: 9. This CDR3 comprises 17 residues. CDR1 and CDR2 (germline): DFQATT, SNEGSKA (reference sequence). Here the CDR3 reads CSAPGLAGEEDQETQYF. The CDR3 DNA is TGCAGTGCCCCGGGACTAGCGGGAGAGGAGGACCAAGAGACCCAGTACTTC.

This clonotype has only a few counts. The rearrangement joins TRBV20-1 to TRBJ2-1; TRBD2 matches at 7 bases. Germline CDR1 DFQATT, CDR2 SNEGSKA (reference sequence). This CDR3 contains 14 residues. V shed 7 bases, J shed 0 bases, and the junction held 6 bases outside the gene matches. The CDR3 loop is CSGNRDYSYNEQFF. In DNA form, the CDR3 reads TGCAGTGGGAACCGGGACTACTCCTACAATGAGCAGTTCTTC.

The sample holds a few counts of this clonotype. V is TRBV24-1 and J is TRBJ2-7; 7 bases are a match to TRBD2. The trim removed 7 bases at V and 4 bases at J, leaving 3 bases unmatched. Germline CDR1 reads KGHDR; CDR2 reads SFDVKD. The CDR3 totals 12 residues. CDR3 coding DNA: TGTGCCACCAGCGACGGGGGGTACGAGCAGTACTTC. This gives the protein CATSDGGYEQYF.

This clonotype came up many times. V gene TRBV7-9 combines with J gene TRBJ2-2, with 7 bases aligning to TRBD2. The CDR3 is 16 residues long. The ends lost 6 bases at V and 1 base at J; junction bases unmatched: 8. Germline loops: CDR1 SEHNR, CDR2 FQNEAQ (reference sequence). Written as DNA, the CDR3 is TGTGCCAGCAGGTCGGGACTAACAATGAACACCGGGGAGCTGTTTTTT. This gives the protein CASRSGLTMNTGELFF.

The chain couples TRBV12-3 or TRBV12-4 to TRBJ2-7; TRBD1 aligns across 7 bases. CDR3 size: 15 residues. Trimming cost V 2 bases and J 3 bases; bases outside gene matches: 7. In DNA form, the CDR3 reads TGTGCCAGCAGTTTATCTCTAACAGGGGTCTACGAGCAGTACTTC. It specifies CASSLSLTGVYEQYF.

This chain links TRBV3-1 with TRBJ2-1; perhaps D is TRBD1 or TRBD2 (5 bases each). CDR3 length: 14 residues. The germline V and J ends were trimmed by 1 base and 9 bases, with 13 bases remaining between them. Germline V gene lookup returns CDR1 LGHDT and CDR2 YNNKEL (reference sequence). In DNA, the CDR3 is TGTGCCAGCAGCCAAGGACGGTCGAGGGGTGAGCAGTTCTTC. Its translation is CASSQGRSRGEQFF.

The sample holds many counts of this clonotype. The chain recombines TRBV6-6 with TRBJ1-2, with 8 positions matching TRBD1. J was trimmed by 5 bases and V by 6 bases; bases with no gene match: 11. Germline V gene sequence: CDR1 MNHNY, CDR2 SVGAGI (reference sequence). The CDR3 has 15 residues. The CDR3 sequence is CASSDPSGTGYGYTF. The DNA of the CDR3 is TGTGCCAGCAGCGACCCCTCAGGGACAGGATATGGCTACACCTTC.

The chain has TRBV6-5 and TRBJ1-2, with D hard to call. V lost 0 bases to trimming and J lost 2 bases, with 7 bases between them. This CDR3 spans 14 amino acids. Germline V gene sequence: CDR1 MNHEY, CDR2 SVGAGI. In nucleotides, the CDR3 is TGTGCCAGCAGTTACTCGATCCAGAACTATGGCTACACCTTC. Translating gives CASSYSIQNYGYTF.